These 30 T cell receptor beta chains came from one sample sequenced in a study of blood T cell repertoires in COVID-19 (dated by TCRdb to 2020 to 2021). Libraries were constructed by the immunoSEQ multiplex PCR assay. TCRdb carries this immuneACCESS record with in-frame sequences only. Its versions omit some clonotypes, under half of them owing to an unresolved V gene in the studies checked, with the rest unexplained. For this sample the table gives 90,000 to 150,000 clones, of which 65% to 90% were detected only once. The ten largest make up roughly 10% of the sample. Sequenced input: peripheral blood. These receptors originate from an elderly man with acute or convalescent COVID-19.

CDR3 nucleotides: TGCAGCGTTCCCGGTGCGGGAGGTACCGGGGAGCTGTTTTTT. It is translated as CSVPGAGGTGELFF. The V gene is TRBV29-1, the J gene TRBJ2-2, with 8 bases matching TRBD2. Per germline, CDR1 SQVTM and CDR2 ANQGSEA. The CDR3 extends over 14 amino acids. V was pared by 5 bases and J by 5 bases, with 7 bases of the junction left unmatched.

The chain employs TRBV28 and TRBJ2-1, with TRBD2 as a possible D gene (6 bases). CDR3 length: 15 residues. Deletions cut 5 bases from V and 7 bases from J, with 18 bases between. CDR1 and CDR2 (germline): MDHEN, SYDVKM. CDR3 sequence (DNA): TGTGCCAGCAGTCCCCCGCGGGGAAAAGGTAATGAGCAGTTCTTC. Encoded protein: CASSPPRGKGNEQFF.

This chain joins TRBV5-1 and TRBJ2-7; 7 bases fit TRBD1. Per germline, CDR1 SGHRS and CDR2 YFSETQ. The CDR3 totals 15 residues. J gave up 6 bases and V 1 base, and 10 bases lay outside the gene matches. CDR3 in DNA: TGCGCCAGCAGCTTGCCAGGGGGTGGTGGAGGCGAGCAGTACTTC. Translating gives CASSLPGGGGGEQYF.

The chain is built from TRBV6-5 and TRBJ2-1; 9 positions match TRBD2. The V segment lost 4 bases and the J segment 3 bases; nucleotides outside the gene matches: 4. CDR3 length equals 15 residues. CDR1 MNHEY and CDR2 SVGAGI come from the germline V gene. CDR3 in DNA: TGTGCCAGCAGTTTAGCGGGAGTCAACTACAATGAGCAGTTCTTC. Translating gives CASSLAGVNYNEQFF.

This clone showed up just a few times. CDR3 in DNA: TGTGCCTGGAGTGTAGCTAGCGGGCAAGAGACCCAGTACTTC. Encoded protein: CAWSVASGQETQYF. V usage is TRBV30 and J usage is TRBJ2-5, with 8 bases lining up with TRBD2. The CDR3 has 14 residues. V was clipped by 0 bases and J by 2 bases; unmatched bases: 2. CDR1 is GTSNPN, CDR2 SVGIG, per germline (reference sequence).

The rearrangement joins TRBV5-1 to TRBJ2-2, with a weak D call TRBD2 (5 bases). Germline CDR1 and CDR2: SGHRS and YFSETQ. V was clipped by 2 bases and J by 2 bases, with 10 bases between them. The CDR3 has 15 amino acids. The CDR3 DNA follows: TGCGCCAGCAGCTTCGAGGGAATAAACACCGGGGAGCTGTTTTTT. It encodes CASSFEGINTGELFF.

This clone was observed once. The J gene is TRBJ1-1, the V gene TRBV10-1; unclear D gene. Per the germline V gene, CDR1 is WNHNN and CDR2 is SYGVQD (reference sequence). This CDR3 region has 11 residues. V lost 7 bases, J lost 1 base, and 4 bases lay in between. The CDR3: CASIQNTEAFF. The CDR3 coding sequence is TGCGCCAGCATCCAGAACACTGAAGCTTTCTTT.

The chain recombines TRBV28 with TRBJ2-1, with 7 bases aligning to TRBD2. Trimming removed 6 bases from V and 7 bases from J; junction bases left unmatched: 9. The length of the CDR3 is 14 residues. Germline V CDR1 and CDR2: MDHEN, SYDVKM. The CDR3 sequence: CASSPMGGRNEQFF. Here the CDR3 DNA reads TGTGCCAGCAGCCCCATGGGGGGGAGGAATGAGCAGTTCTTC.

The chain recombines TRBV4-1 with TRBJ2-6; 10 bases align to TRBD1. The CDR3 loop spans 17 amino acids. Germline V lookup: CDR1 MGHRA, CDR2 YSYEKL. V trimming: 1 base; J trimming: 2 bases; junction bases outside the gene matches: 2. The CDR3 nucleotides are TGCGCCAGCAGCCAAGTTGGACAGGGGGCTGGGGCCAACGTCCTGACTTTC. This encodes CASSQVGQGAGANVLTF.

The chain joins TRBV29-1 to TRBJ2-3; 10 bases agree with TRBD2. In germline, CDR1 is SQVTM, CDR2 ANQGSEA. The J segment lost 12 bases and the V segment lost 6 bases, leaving 6 bases of the junction unmatched. The CDR3 is 11 residues long. In DNA form, the CDR3 reads TGCAGCGTCCGAGCGGGAGGGCCACAGTATTTT. Its protein product is CSVRAGGPQYF.

The V gene is TRBV18, the J gene TRBJ1-3; D possibly corresponds to TRBD1 (6 bases). Germline-derived CDR1 and CDR2 are KGHSH and LQKENI. The CDR3 has 17 residues. The V and J ends lost 2 bases and 0 bases respectively, with 14 bases between them. Written as DNA, the CDR3 is TGTGCCAGCTCACCATTGAGGGGACAACACTCTGGAAACACCATATATTTT. Protein: CASSPLRGQHSGNTIYF.

The CDR3 protein is CASSINRGEKLFF. CDR3 sequence (DNA): TGTGCCAGTAGTATCAACAGGGGTGAAAAACTGTTTTTT. The chain joins TRBV19 to TRBJ1-4; 7 bases fit TRBD1. Trimming cost V 3 bases and J 7 bases; bases outside gene matches: 2. The CDR3 runs 13 residues. Germline loops: CDR1 LNHDA, CDR2 SQIVND (reference sequence).

This chain links TRBV25-1 with TRBJ1-1; D is perhaps TRBD1 (6 bases). From germline, CDR1 is MGHDK and CDR2 SYGVNS. CDR3 length equals 16 residues. The germline V and J ends were trimmed by 1 base and 10 bases, with 22 bases remaining between them. The CDR3 region has the DNA TGTGCCAGCAGTGAATTATCACAGGGCGCCTCAAATCGAGCTTTCTTT. Translation gives CASSELSQGASNRAFF.

The rearrangement links TRBV5-4 to TRBJ2-1, with D possibly being TRBD2 (5 bases). Per germline, CDR1 SGHNT and CDR2 YYREEE (reference sequence). Trimming pared 4 bases from V and 6 bases from J, leaving 11 bases between. The CDR3 loop spans 13 amino acids. DNA for the CDR3: TGTGCCAGCAGCCAACCTAGCTCCAATGAGCAGTTCTTC. The encoded protein is CASSQPSSNEQFF.

The chain uses TRBV23-1 and TRBJ2-7; 7 nucleotides match TRBD1. Being an ORF, TRBV23-1 has a function that is uncertain. With V trimmed by 2 bases and J by 0 bases, 7 bases remained unmatched. The CDR3 loop spans 16 amino acids. CDR3 in DNA: TGCGCCAGCAGTCAACTTCCGGGACAGTCCTCCTACGAGCAGTACTTC. Translating it yields CASSQLPGQSSYEQYF.

The chain combines TRBV6-5 with TRBJ2-7; 7 nucleotides match TRBD1. Looked up from germline, CDR1 is MNHEY and CDR2 is SVGAGI. The CDR3 sequence is 15 residues long. Trimming at V came to 2 bases and at J to 4 bases, leaving 8 bases not matched to a gene. The CDR3 DNA reads as TGTGCCAGCAGTTACAAGAGACAGGGAGATTACGAGCAGTACTTC. As protein: CASSYKRQGDYEQYF.

This chain uses TRBV6-6 with TRBJ1-1; D gene uncertain. The germline V and J ends were trimmed by 4 bases and 1 base, with 7 bases remaining between them. The germline V gene has CDR1 MNHNY and CDR2 SVGAGI (reference sequence). The CDR3 covers 13 residues. CDR3 loop: CASSFQRNTEAFF. The CDR3 DNA is TGTGCCAGCAGTTTCCAGCGGAACACTGAAGCTTTCTTT.

The chain joins TRBV5-5 to TRBJ1-2; TRBD1 agrees at 7 bases. In germline, CDR1 is SGHKS, CDR2 YYEKEE (reference sequence). J was trimmed by 6 bases and V by 4 bases; bases with no gene match: 6. The CDR3 is 13 residues long. The CDR3 region is CASSQGVKDGYTF. The CDR3 DNA follows: TGTGCCAGCAGCCAGGGGGTGAAGGATGGCTACACCTTC.

The J gene is TRBJ1-2, the V gene TRBV12-2. TRBV12-2 has pseudogene status. The CDR3 has 18 amino acids. CDR3 sequence reads: CASRFRRWSWVSNYGYTF. The DNA for the CDR3 is TGTGCAAGTCGCTTCCGTCGGTGGAGCTGGGTCTCTAACTATGGCTACACCTTC.

The rearrangement uses TRBV28 and TRBJ2-1; 10 positions agree with TRBD2. CDR1 MDHEN and CDR2 SYDVKM come from the germline V gene. V was clipped by 6 bases and J by 0 bases; unmatched bases: 5. The length of the CDR3 is 16 residues. The DNA for the CDR3 is TGTGCCAGCAGCTCACTAGCGGGGAGCTCCTACAATGAGCAGTTCTTC. Translation: CASSSLAGSSYNEQFF.

The chain couples TRBV4-1 to TRBJ2-3; TRBD2 might be the D (6 bases). V gave up 0 bases and J gave up 3 bases, with 28 bases separating them. The CDR3 is 21 amino acids. The germline V gene has CDR1 MGHRA and CDR2 YSYEKL. The CDR3 DNA reads TGCGCCAGCAGCCAAGATCTTTTCACACGGTTTGCGCGGGAAGGTACAGATACGCAGTATTTT. It is translated as CASSQDLFTRFAREGTDTQYF.

The rearrangement joins TRBV6-5 to TRBJ1-1; 7 positions match TRBD1. V lost 6 bases and J lost 8; bases outside the gene matches: 15. The CDR3 runs to 15 residues. Germline V gene data show CDR1 as MNHEY and CDR2 as SVGAGI. CDR3 protein: CASSYTLTGLREAFF. The DNA for the CDR3 is TGTGCCAGCAGCTATACTCTGACAGGGTTAAGGGAAGCTTTCTTT.

This chain links TRBV7-3 with TRBJ1-2, with D possibly matching TRBD1 (6 bases). The germline gives CDR1 SGHTA, CDR2 FQGTGA. The length of the CDR3 is 13 residues. V gave up 1 base and J gave up 4 bases, with 7 bases separating them. CDR3 residues: CASSLKGGYGYTF. In DNA, the CDR3 is TGTGCCAGCAGCTTAAAAGGGGGCTATGGCTACACCTTC. Drawing the rest from reference TRBV7-3 and TRBJ1-2, the complete variable domain is GAGVSQTPSNKVTEKGKYVELRCDPISGHTALYWYRQSLGQGPEFLIYFQGTGAADDSGLPNDRFFAVRPEGSVSTLKIQRTERGDSAVYLCASSLKGGYGYTFGSGTRLTVV.

This chain connects TRBV19 to TRBJ1-2, with 7 bases lining up with TRBD1. The CDR3 has 16 residues. Germline values: CDR1 LNHDA, CDR2 SQIVND (reference sequence). V was clipped by 5 bases and J by 4 bases; unmatched bases: 13. DNA for the CDR3: TGTGCCAGTAGTTCACCCGCAGGGGGAATGCGCTATGGCTACACCTTC. This translates into CASSSPAGGMRYGYTF.

This chain connects TRBV7-9 to TRBJ2-3; 12 bases line up with TRBD2. Germline V gene data show CDR1 as SEHNR and CDR2 as FQNEAQ (reference sequence). V shed 6 bases, J shed 3 bases, and the junction held 4 bases outside the gene matches. The CDR3 is 15 residues long. The CDR3 protein is CASSTGTSGTDTQYF. CDR3 DNA sequence: TGTGCCAGCAGTACCGGGACTAGCGGGACAGATACGCAGTATTTT.

The J gene is TRBJ1-2, the V gene TRBV28, with D perhaps matching TRBD1 (6 bases). Trimming shortened V by 3 bases and J by 0 bases, and 11 bases separated the two germline ends. The germline gives CDR1 MDHEN, CDR2 SYDVKM. The CDR3 has 15 residues. The CDR3 DNA reads as TGTGCCAGCAGTTTCGCGACAGGAGCTAACTATGGCTACACCTTC. As protein: CASSFATGANYGYTF.

This clone was recorded only once. V gene TRBV7-3 combines with J gene TRBJ2-7; D call uncertain. Germline CDR1 SGHTA, CDR2 FQGTGA. This CDR3 spans 17 amino acids. V lost 5 bases and J 2 bases, leaving 22 bases between the germline ends. The CDR3 nucleotides read TGTGCCAGCAGCGGATTACTTACTAAATCCCTCACCTACGAGCAGTACTTC. Protein product: CASSGLLTKSLTYEQYF.

This chain joins TRBV7-9 and TRBJ2-7; D is unclear. Germline V gene data show CDR1 as SEHNR and CDR2 as FQNEAQ (reference sequence). This CDR3 is built from 11 residues. Trimming cost V 10 bases and J 6 bases, with 13 bases left between them. CDR3 sequence (DNA): TGTGCCACCAGAAGGCAGGTCGAGCAGTACTTC. The encoded protein is CATRRQVEQYF.

V gene TRBV10-3 combines with J gene TRBJ2-7; TRBD1 aligns across 7 bases. Germline V gene data show CDR1 as ENHRY and CDR2 as SYGVKD. The CDR3 extends over 14 amino acids. V lost 2 bases to trimming and J lost 0 bases; unmatched junction nucleotides: 1. The CDR3, as DNA: TGTGCCATCAGTGAGGACAGGGTCTCCTACGAGCAGTACTTC. Encoded protein: CAISEDRVSYEQYF.

This chain uses TRBV28 with TRBJ2-4, with 9 nucleotides matching TRBD2. Germline CDR1 reads MDHEN; CDR2 reads SYDVKM. J lost 1 base, V lost 8 bases, and 6 bases had no gene match. This CDR3 is built from 15 residues. In DNA form, the CDR3 reads TGTGCCAGCGAGGGGACTAGCCGGGCCAAAAACATTCAGTACTTC. Protein sequence: CASEGTSRAKNIQYF.